What follows is one T cell receptor beta chain and its context. Germline loops: CDR1 KGHSH, CDR2 LQKENI. The CDR3 extends over 14 amino acids. The V end was cut by 2 bases, the J end by 2 bases, with 10 bases between. Into CD45RA+ naive and CD45RA-negative memory subsets, the CD4+ cells were split. The sample originates from a study of shared clonotypes between healthy human individuals. Overall study: Per-donor plates numbered three CD4 naive, three CD4 memory, two CD8 naive and one CD8 memory.

Samples underwent the assay at deep level. Several immunoSEQ plates received, in even portions, the genomic DNA of each subset. TCRdb keeps only in-frame clones here, not all; method: immunoSEQ multiplex PCR. The sample lists about 1.5 million clones; 98% were seen once. This TCR was recovered from a man aged 30-40 years in good health. Input material: naive CD4+ T cells sorted from blood. The sample's subset: CD45RA+ positively selected. V and J are TRBV18 and TRBJ2-7; TRBD1 is a possible D gene (6 bases). The CDR3 region has the DNA TGTGCCAGCTCACCAACAGGGCACACCTACGAGCAGTACTTC. Its translation: CASSPTGHTYEQYF.